This T cell receptor (beta chain) is drawn from a study of T cell responses to AZD1222 COVID-19 vaccine. General study points: White British ancestry dominated among donors, who included more females, and clonal diversity was possibly underestimated. Spike-specific TCR breadth and depth went up after people got two AZD1222 doses.

Sample share makes this clone medium-sized (0.01 to 0.1%). Its antigen is not identified. TCRdb's copy holds only in-frame clones and misses some; the assay was immunoSEQ multiplex PCR. The repertoire holds 60,000 to 75,000 clones, under 90% seen once, with about 6.5% in the top ten. Germline V CDR1 and CDR2: KGHDR, SFDVKD. This CDR3 is 17 amino acids long. After removal of 3 bases from V and 4 bases from J, the junction contained 9 bases not matched to a gene. This receptor was obtained from an adult who received the AZD1222 COVID-19 vaccine. The sequenced sample was peripheral blood, obtained 28 days after the second AZD1222 dose. The rearrangement joins TRBV24-1 to TRBJ2-1, with TRBD1 matching over 9 bases. CDR3 protein: CATSDPQLDRGYNEQFF. The CDR3 DNA follows: TGTGCCACCAGTGATCCCCAATTGGACAGGGGATACAATGAGCAGTTCTTC.